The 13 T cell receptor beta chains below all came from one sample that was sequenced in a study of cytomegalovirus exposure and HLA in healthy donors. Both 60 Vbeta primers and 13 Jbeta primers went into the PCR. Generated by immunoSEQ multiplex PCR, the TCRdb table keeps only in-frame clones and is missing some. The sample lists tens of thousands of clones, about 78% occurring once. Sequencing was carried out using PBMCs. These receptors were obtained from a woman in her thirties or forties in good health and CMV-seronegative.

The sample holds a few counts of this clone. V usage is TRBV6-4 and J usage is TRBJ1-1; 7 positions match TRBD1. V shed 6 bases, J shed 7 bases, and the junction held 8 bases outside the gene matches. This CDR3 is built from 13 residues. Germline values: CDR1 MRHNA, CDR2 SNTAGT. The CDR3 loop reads CASRLTGFIEAFF. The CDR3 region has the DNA TGTGCCAGCAGGCTGACAGGGTTTATTGAAGCTTTCTTT.

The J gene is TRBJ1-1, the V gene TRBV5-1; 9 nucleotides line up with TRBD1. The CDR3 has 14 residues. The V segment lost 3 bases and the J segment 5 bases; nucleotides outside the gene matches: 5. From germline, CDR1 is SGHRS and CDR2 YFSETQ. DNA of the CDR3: TGCGCCAGCAGCTCACAGGGGGCGAAGACTGAAGCTTTCTTT. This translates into CASSSQGAKTEAFF.

The CDR3 region is CASSLRRGTPHQPQHF. CDR3 sequence (DNA): TGTGCCAGCAGCTTAAGGCGGGGGACGCCCCATCAGCCCCAGCATTTT. The chain employs TRBV7-9 and TRBJ1-5; perhaps TRBD1 as D (5 bases). Germline V gene lookup returns CDR1 SEHNR and CDR2 FQNEAQ (reference sequence). Trimming shortened V by 2 bases and J by 5 bases, and 16 bases separated the two germline ends. The CDR3 loop spans 16 amino acids.

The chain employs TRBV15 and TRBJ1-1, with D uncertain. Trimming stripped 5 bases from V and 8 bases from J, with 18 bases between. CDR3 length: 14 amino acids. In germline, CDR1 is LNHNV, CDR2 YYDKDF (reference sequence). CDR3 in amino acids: CATSSGVRVTEAFF. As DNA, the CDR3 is TGTGCCACCAGCTCCGGGGTCCGTGTAACAGAAGCTTTCTTT.

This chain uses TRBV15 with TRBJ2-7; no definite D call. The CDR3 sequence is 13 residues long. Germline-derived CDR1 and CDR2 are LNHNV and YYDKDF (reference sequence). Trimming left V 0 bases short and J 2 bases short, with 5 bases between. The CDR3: CATSRDRTYEQYF. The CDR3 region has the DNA TGTGCCACCAGCAGAGATAGAACCTACGAGCAGTACTTC.

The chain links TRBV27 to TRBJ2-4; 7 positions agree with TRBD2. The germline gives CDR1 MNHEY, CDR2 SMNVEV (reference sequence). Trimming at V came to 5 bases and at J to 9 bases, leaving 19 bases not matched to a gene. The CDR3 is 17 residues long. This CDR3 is CASSPPSRAGDTGIQYF. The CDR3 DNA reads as TGTGCCAGCAGTCCGCCAAGTCGGGCGGGAGATACTGGCATTCAGTACTTC.

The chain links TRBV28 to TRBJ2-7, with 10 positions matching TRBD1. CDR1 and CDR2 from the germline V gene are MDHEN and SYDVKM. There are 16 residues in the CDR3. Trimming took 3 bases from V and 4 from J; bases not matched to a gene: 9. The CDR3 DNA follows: TGTGCCAGCAGTTTGGGTGGACAGGGGGGAAGGTACGAGCAGTACTTC. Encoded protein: CASSLGGQGGRYEQYF.

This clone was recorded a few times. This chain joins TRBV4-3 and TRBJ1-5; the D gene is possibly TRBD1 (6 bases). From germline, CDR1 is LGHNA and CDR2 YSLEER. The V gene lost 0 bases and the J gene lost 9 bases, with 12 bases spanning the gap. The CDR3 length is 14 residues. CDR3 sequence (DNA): TGCGCCAGCAGCCAAGATTGGGGGCAGGGGCCCCAGCATTTT. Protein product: CASSQDWGQGPQHF.

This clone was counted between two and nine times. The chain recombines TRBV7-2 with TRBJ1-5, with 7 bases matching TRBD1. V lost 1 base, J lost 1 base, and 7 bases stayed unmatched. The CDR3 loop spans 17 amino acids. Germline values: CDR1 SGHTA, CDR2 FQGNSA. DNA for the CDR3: TGTGCCAGCAGCTTAGAAGGGGCAGGGGGAAGCAATCAGCCCCAGCATTTT. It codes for CASSLEGAGGSNQPQHF. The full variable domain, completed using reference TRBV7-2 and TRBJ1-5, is GAGVSQSPSNKVTEKGKDVELRCDPISGHTALYWYRQSLGQGLEFLIYFQGNSAPDKSGLPSDRFSAERTGGSVSTLTIQRTQQEDSAVYLCASSLEGAGGSNQPQHFGDGTRLSIL.

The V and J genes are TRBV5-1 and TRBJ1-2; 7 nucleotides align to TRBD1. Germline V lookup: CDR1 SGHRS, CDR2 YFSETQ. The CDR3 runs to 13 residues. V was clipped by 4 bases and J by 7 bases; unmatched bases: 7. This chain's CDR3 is CASSKDRMAGYTF. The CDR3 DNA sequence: TGCGCCAGCAGCAAGGACAGGATGGCTGGCTACACCTTC.

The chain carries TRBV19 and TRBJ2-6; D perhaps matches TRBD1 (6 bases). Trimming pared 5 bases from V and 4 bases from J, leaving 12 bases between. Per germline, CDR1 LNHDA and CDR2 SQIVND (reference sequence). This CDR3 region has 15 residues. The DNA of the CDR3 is TGTGCCAGTAGTGTCGCAGGGGCCGGGGCCAACGTCCTGACTTTC. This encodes CASSVAGAGANVLTF.

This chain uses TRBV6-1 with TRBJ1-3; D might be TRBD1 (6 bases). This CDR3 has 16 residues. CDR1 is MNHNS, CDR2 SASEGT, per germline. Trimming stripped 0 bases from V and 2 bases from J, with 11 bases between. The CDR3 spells CASSEAGPGAGNTIYF. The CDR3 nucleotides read TGTGCCAGCAGTGAAGCGGGGCCAGGGGCTGGAAACACCATATATTTT.

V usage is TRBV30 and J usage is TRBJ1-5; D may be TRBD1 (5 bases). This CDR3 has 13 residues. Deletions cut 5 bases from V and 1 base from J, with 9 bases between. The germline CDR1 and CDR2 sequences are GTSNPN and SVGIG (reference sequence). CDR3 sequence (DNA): TGTGCCTGGGCTAGACAGAGCAATCAGCCCCAGCATTTT. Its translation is CAWARQSNQPQHF.